These 30 T cell receptor beta chains share one sample of origin, sequenced in a study of cytomegalovirus exposure and HLA in healthy donors. This PCR relied on a set of 60 Vbeta primers and 13 Jbeta primers. Some clones are missing from TCRdb's copy, which holds only in-frame ones; the method was immunoSEQ multiplex PCR. The table records around 200,000 clones, approximately 78% of them present only once. The sequencing sample was made of PBMCs. The receptors were gathered from a woman between 40 and 50 years old in good health and CMV-seronegative.

For the CDR3, the DNA is TGTGCTAGTGGTTTGGCGCCTACTAGCGGGAACACAGATACGCAGTATTTT. It yields the protein CASGLAPTSGNTDTQYF. The chain employs TRBV12-5 and TRBJ2-3, with 10 bases that match TRBD2. The length of the CDR3 is 17 residues. With 1 base clipped from V and 2 bases from J, the junction kept 6 bases outside the gene matches. CDR1 is LGHNT and CDR2 is FRNRAP in the germline V gene.

V gene TRBV10-3 combines with J gene TRBJ1-3; D ambiguous. CDR3 length: 15 amino acids. V was trimmed by 0 bases and J by 8 bases, leaving 14 bases between them. From germline, CDR1 is ENHRY and CDR2 SYGVKD. The chain's CDR3 is CAISESLNYGDTIYF. DNA of the CDR3: TGTGCCATCAGTGAGTCTTTGAACTATGGCGACACCATATATTTT.

This chain connects TRBV5-1 to TRBJ2-7, with TRBD2 as a possible D gene (6 bases). The germline V gene encodes CDR1 SGHRS and CDR2 YFSETQ. The CDR3 contains 14 residues. V gave up 4 bases and J gave up 3 bases, with 14 bases separating them. The CDR3 bases are TGCGCCAGCAGCGCAACCGGGAGCAACTACGAGCAGTACTTC. This translates into CASSATGSNYEQYF.

The V call is TRBV5-1, the J call TRBJ2-2, with 11 nucleotides matching TRBD1. The CDR3 contains 15 residues. Losses at the gene ends were 4 bases for V and 4 bases for J; bases not matched to a gene: 3. In germline, CDR1 is SGHRS, CDR2 YFSETQ. The CDR3, as DNA: TGCGCCAGCAGCCTTGGGACAGGGGGCACCGGGGAGCTGTTTTTT. Translated: CASSLGTGGTGELFF.

The chain is built from TRBV7-3 and TRBJ2-3; D is unclear. CDR3 length: 15 residues. V shed 2 bases and J shed 4 bases, with 13 bases lying between them. Germline V gene lookup returns CDR1 SGHTA and CDR2 FQGTGA. CDR3 loop: CASSLGETSADTQYF. The CDR3 DNA sequence: TGTGCCAGCAGCTTAGGAGAAACCTCTGCAGATACGCAGTATTTT.

This clone appeared a few times. This chain joins TRBV2 and TRBJ2-3; no clear D gene. The germline gives CDR1 SNHLY, CDR2 FYNNEI. This CDR3 spans 15 amino acids. The V gene lost 6 bases and the J gene lost 0 bases, with 13 bases spanning the gap. The CDR3 loop is CASRSVKLSTDTQYF. The CDR3 DNA sequence: TGTGCCAGCAGATCGGTTAAACTCAGCACAGATACGCAGTATTTT.

The chain couples TRBV5-1 to TRBJ1-1; D remains ambiguous. CDR3 length: 14 amino acids. Per the germline V gene, CDR1 is SGHRS and CDR2 is YFSETQ. The ends were cut back, 0 bases at V and 1 base at J, with 7 bases in the middle. CDR3 amino acids: CASSLDRKNTEAFF. The DNA of the CDR3 is TGCGCCAGCAGCTTGGACAGAAAGAACACTGAAGCTTTCTTT.

This chain connects TRBV2 to TRBJ2-3, with 14 bases aligning to TRBD2. Germline CDR1 is SNHLY and CDR2 is FYNNEI. With V trimmed by 4 bases and J by 3 bases, 9 bases remained unmatched. The CDR3 is 18 residues long. CDR3 loop: CASSGLAGGPVVTDTQYF. CDR3 DNA sequence: TGTGCCAGCAGTGGACTAGCGGGAGGGCCCGTGGTGACAGATACGCAGTATTTT.

This clone was counted a few times. The chain carries TRBV2 and TRBJ2-1, with D possibly matching TRBD2 (6 bases). V was pared by 9 bases and J by 0 bases, with 12 bases between. The CDR3 is 14 residues long. Germline CDR1 SNHLY, CDR2 FYNNEI. For the CDR3, the DNA is TGTGCCAGTGTAGCGGTGAACTCCTACAATGAGCAGTTCTTC. It yields the protein CASVAVNSYNEQFF. Supplemented by reference TRBV2 and TRBJ2-1, the full variable domain reads EPEVTQTPSHQVTQMGQEVILRCVPISNHLYFYWYRQILGQKVEFLVSFYNNEISEKSEIFDDQFSVERPDGSNFTLKIRSTKLEDSAMYFCASVAVNSYNEQFFGPGTRLTVL.

CDR3: CASSQGARGNTEAFF. As DNA, the CDR3 is TGTGCCAGTAGCCAGGGGGCGAGGGGGAACACTGAAGCTTTCTTT. The genes are TRBV19 and TRBJ1-1; 8 bases line up with TRBD1. This CDR3 comprises 15 residues. CDR1 LNHDA and CDR2 SQIVND come from the germline V gene (reference sequence). J was trimmed by 1 base and V by 6 bases; bases with no gene match: 7. Based on the CDR3 plus reference TRBV19 and TRBJ1-1, the full variable domain is DGGITQSPKYLFRKEGQNVTLSCEQNLNHDAMYWYRQDPGQGLRLIYYSQIVNDFQKGDIAEGYSVSREKKESFPLTVTSAQKNPTAFYLCASSQGARGNTEAFFGQGTRLTVV.

The chain couples TRBV6-5 to TRBJ1-4; a possible D gene is TRBD1 (6 bases). V was trimmed by 0 bases and J by 4 bases, leaving 9 bases between them. Germline V gene data show CDR1 as MNHEY and CDR2 as SVGAGI. The length of the CDR3 is 15 residues. CDR3 in amino acids: CASSYSGASNEKLFF. Written as DNA, the CDR3 is TGTGCCAGCAGTTACTCGGGGGCCAGTAATGAAAAACTGTTTTTT.

The chain joins TRBV7-9 to TRBJ2-7, with D perhaps matching TRBD2 (7 bases). The V end was cut by 5 bases, the J end by 0 bases, with 14 bases between. This CDR3 comprises 15 residues. CDR1 and CDR2 (germline): SEHNR, FQNEAQ (reference sequence). CDR3 region: CASSHGGQFSYEQYF. DNA of the CDR3: TGTGCCAGCAGCCACGGGGGGCAGTTCTCCTACGAGCAGTACTTC.

The V and J genes are TRBV19 and TRBJ2-6; 8 nucleotides match TRBD1. The trim removed 8 bases at V and 0 bases at J, leaving 9 bases unmatched. CDR1 is LNHDA, CDR2 SQIVND, per germline (reference sequence). The CDR3 has 17 residues. CDR3 in DNA: TGTGCCAGTCTAGGGGGACAGGCGCTCTCTGGGGCCAACGTCCTGACTTTC. Encoded protein: CASLGGQALSGANVLTF.

The V gene is TRBV19, the J gene TRBJ1-5; D is ambiguous. Germline-derived CDR1 and CDR2 are LNHDA and SQIVND (reference sequence). V dropped 3 bases and J dropped 6 bases, with 15 bases sitting between them. The CDR3 covers 15 residues. The CDR3 region has the DNA TGTGCCAGTAGTATTGACGGGCGGGGAGCTCAGCCCCAGCATTTT. It codes for CASSIDGRGAQPQHF.

The chain employs TRBV11-3 and TRBJ2-7; 7 bases agree with TRBD2. Germline loops: CDR1 SGHNT, CDR2 YENEEA. The length of the CDR3 is 17 residues. V lost 1 base and J lost 2; bases outside the gene matches: 11. The CDR3 sequence is CASSLGPGGSPPYEQYF. For the CDR3, the DNA is TGTGCCAGCAGCTTAGGTCCCGGCGGGAGCCCCCCCTACGAGCAGTACTTC.

This clone showed up just a few times. The gene calls are TRBV10-3 and TRBJ1-1; no clear D gene. There are 13 residues in the CDR3. Trimming stripped 3 bases from V and 5 bases from J, with 10 bases between. Germline CDR1 reads ENHRY; CDR2 reads SYGVKD. CDR3 bases: TGTGCCATCAGTGACTTCGGGGTAACTGAAGCTTTCTTT. As protein: CAISDFGVTEAFF.

This clone was seen a single time. The genes are TRBV11-2 and TRBJ1-2; 9 bases are shared with TRBD1. V was clipped by 6 bases and J by 8 bases; unmatched bases: 7. From germline, CDR1 is SGHAT and CDR2 FQNNGV. The CDR3 is made up of 13 amino acids. In DNA form, the CDR3 reads TGTGCCAGCAGACGGACAGGGGCTCCCGGCTACACCTTC. Protein product: CASRRTGAPGYTF.

The chain links TRBV9 to TRBJ1-3; D call uncertain. Between the trimmed V and J ends, which lost 0 bases and 4 bases, there was a span of 11 bases. The CDR3 extends over 15 amino acids. In germline, CDR1 is SGDLS, CDR2 YYNGEE. The CDR3 nucleotides read TGTGCCAGCAGCGTAGGAGGGCAAGAAGGAAACACCATATATTTT. Residues: CASSVGGQEGNTIYF.

The chain is built from TRBV27 and TRBJ2-3; D may be TRBD1 (6 bases). The germline V and J ends were trimmed by 1 base and 4 bases, with 12 bases remaining between them. The CDR3 covers 15 residues. Germline V lookup: CDR1 MNHEY, CDR2 SMNVEV (reference sequence). Here the CDR3 DNA reads TGTGCCAGCAGTTTATGGGCAGGGGTCCCAGATACGCAGTATTTT. This gives the protein CASSLWAGVPDTQYF.

V is TRBV2 and J is TRBJ1-2; no clear D. Trimming removed 3 bases at V and 1 base at J, with 6 bases between. From germline, CDR1 is SNHLY and CDR2 FYNNEI. This CDR3 has 13 residues. The CDR3 spells CASSDQVNYGYTF. DNA of the CDR3: TGTGCCAGCAGTGACCAGGTTAACTATGGCTACACCTTC.

The chain uses TRBV7-9 and TRBJ1-2; 9 positions agree with TRBD1. This CDR3 has 17 amino acids. V shed 3 bases and J 5 bases; nucleotides not matched to a gene: 13. The germline CDR1 and CDR2 sequences are SEHNR and FQNEAQ (reference sequence). The CDR3 bases are TGTGCCAGCAGCTTTTTCCCCCGGGACAGGGAACTATATGGCTACACCTTC. The encoded protein is CASSFFPRDRELYGYTF. Complete variable domain (other parts from reference TRBV7-9 and TRBJ1-2): DTGVSQNPRHKITKRGQNVTFRCDPISEHNRLYWYRQTLGQGPEFLTYFQNEAQLEKSRLLSDRFSAERPKGSFSTLEIQRTEQGDSAMYLCASSFFPRDRELYGYTFGSGTRLTVV.

This chain uses TRBV28 with TRBJ1-4; unclear D gene. CDR3 length equals 13 residues. Germline CDR1 MDHEN, CDR2 SYDVKM. The V end lost 6 bases, the J end lost 8 bases, and 13 bases lay between the germline ends. The CDR3 DNA is TGTGCCAGCAGCCCCAACCATCGGGAAAAACTGTTTTTT. Its translation is CASSPNHREKLFF.

The J gene is TRBJ2-7, the V gene TRBV7-9, with D tentatively TRBD1 (5 bases). The CDR3 length is 12 residues. Germline V gene data show CDR1 as SEHNR and CDR2 as FQNEAQ (reference sequence). Trimming took off 5 bases at V and 3 bases at J, with 8 bases between the two ends. The CDR3: CASSDDSYEQYF. As DNA, the CDR3 is TGTGCCAGCAGCGATGACAGCTACGAGCAGTACTTC. The full variable domain, completed using reference TRBV7-9 and TRBJ2-7, is DTGVSQNPRHKITKRGQNVTFRCDPISEHNRLYWYRQTLGQGPEFLTYFQNEAQLEKSRLLSDRFSAERPKGSFSTLEIQRTEQGDSAMYLCASSDDSYEQYFGPGTRLTVT.

V usage is TRBV5-4 and J usage is TRBJ1-4, with a tentative D call TRBD1 (5 bases). Trimming left V 0 bases short and J 8 bases short, with 14 bases between. The V gene's germline CDR1 is SGHNT and CDR2 YYREEE (reference sequence). There are 15 residues in the CDR3. CDR3 coding DNA: TGTGCCAGCAGCTTGGATCGGGGGTCTAGCGAAAAACTGTTTTTT. This translates into CASSLDRGSSEKLFF. Based on the CDR3 plus reference TRBV5-4 and TRBJ1-4, the full variable domain is ETGVTQSPTHLIKTRGQQVTLRCSSQSGHNTVSWYQQALGQGPQFIFQYYREEENGRGNFPPRFSGLQFPNYSSELNVNALELDDSALYLCASSLDRGSSEKLFFGSGTQLSVL.

The chain recombines TRBV7-9 with TRBJ1-5; D is uncertain. The CDR3 is made up of 15 amino acids. Germline lookup yields CDR1 SEHNR and CDR2 FQNEAQ (reference sequence). Trimming shortened V by 1 base and J by 0 bases, and 7 bases separated the two germline ends. The CDR3 bases are TGTGCCAGCAGCTTAGGAGGGCATAGCAATCAGCCCCAGCATTTT. It codes for CASSLGGHSNQPQHF. Variable domain in full (rest from reference TRBV7-9 and TRBJ1-5): DTGVSQNPRHKITKRGQNVTFRCDPISEHNRLYWYRQTLGQGPEFLTYFQNEAQLEKSRLLSDRFSAERPKGSFSTLEIQRTEQGDSAMYLCASSLGGHSNQPQHFGDGTRLSIL.

The chain links TRBV6-7 to TRBJ2-2; TRBD2 matches 12 bases. TRBV6-7 is treated as an ORF (open reading frame) with a function not yet certain. The ends lost 10 bases at V and 3 bases at J; junction bases unmatched: 12. The CDR3 sequence is 17 residues long. Here the CDR3 reads CAKTTSGSAGHTGELFF. The CDR3 coding sequence is TGTGCCAAGACGACTAGCGGGAGTGCAGGGCACACCGGGGAGCTGTTTTTT.

V gene TRBV10-1 combines with J gene TRBJ2-2; 8 bases map to TRBD1. Germline trimming cut 5 bases from V and 5 bases from J; bases unmatched to any gene: 4. This CDR3 comprises 14 residues. The germline V gene has CDR1 WNHNN and CDR2 SYGVQD (reference sequence). The CDR3 spells CASSSGQETGELFF. CDR3 in DNA: TGCGCCAGCAGTTCGGGACAGGAGACCGGGGAGCTGTTTTTT.

The rearrangement links TRBV5-1 to TRBJ1-1, with a weak D call TRBD1 (5 bases). Trimming stripped 2 bases from V and 10 bases from J, with 18 bases between. Per the germline V gene, CDR1 is SGHRS and CDR2 is YFSETQ. This CDR3 is built from 14 residues. CDR3 sequence reads: CASSLGADRFGAFF. CDR3 nucleotide sequence: TGCGCCAGCAGCTTAGGGGCGGATAGATTCGGAGCTTTCTTT.

J is TRBJ2-7 and V is TRBV10-3, with 10 bases lining up with TRBD2. CDR3 length: 14 amino acids. Germline V gene data show CDR1 as ENHRY and CDR2 as SYGVKD. J was trimmed by 2 bases and V by 8 bases; bases with no gene match: 6. The CDR3 loop reads CAIRTSGSTYEQYF. CDR3 in DNA: TGTGCCATCCGGACTAGCGGCAGCACCTACGAGCAGTACTTC.

The V gene is TRBV18, the J gene TRBJ2-7, with TRBD1 matching over 8 bases. This CDR3 comprises 15 residues. Losses at the gene ends were 2 bases for V and 0 bases for J; bases not matched to a gene: 3. Germline CDR1 and CDR2: KGHSH and LQKENI. The CDR3: CASSPGDRSSYEQYF. CDR3 in DNA: TGTGCCAGCTCACCAGGGGACAGGAGCTCCTACGAGCAGTACTTC.